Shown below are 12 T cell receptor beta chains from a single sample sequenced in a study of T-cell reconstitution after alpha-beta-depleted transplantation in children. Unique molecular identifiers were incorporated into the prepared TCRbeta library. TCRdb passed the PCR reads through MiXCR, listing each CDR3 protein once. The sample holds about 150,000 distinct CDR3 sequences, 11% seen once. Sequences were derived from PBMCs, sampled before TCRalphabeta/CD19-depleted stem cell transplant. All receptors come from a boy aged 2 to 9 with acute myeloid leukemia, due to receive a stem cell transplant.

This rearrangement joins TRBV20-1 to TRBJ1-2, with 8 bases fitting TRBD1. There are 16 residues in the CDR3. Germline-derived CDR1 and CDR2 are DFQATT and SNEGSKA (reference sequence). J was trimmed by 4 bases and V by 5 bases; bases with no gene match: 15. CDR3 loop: CSAPTPYRGLGYGYTF. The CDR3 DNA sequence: TGCAGTGCTCCCACTCCGTACAGGGGGTTGGGCTATGGCTACACCTTC.

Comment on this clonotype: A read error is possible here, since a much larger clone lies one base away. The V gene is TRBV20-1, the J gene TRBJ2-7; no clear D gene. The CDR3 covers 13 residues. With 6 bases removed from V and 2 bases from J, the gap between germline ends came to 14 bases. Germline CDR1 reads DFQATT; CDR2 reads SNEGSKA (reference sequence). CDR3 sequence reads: CSAPPRGTYEQYF. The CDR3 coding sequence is TGCAGTGCCCCCCCGAGAGGCACCTACGAGCAGTACTTC.

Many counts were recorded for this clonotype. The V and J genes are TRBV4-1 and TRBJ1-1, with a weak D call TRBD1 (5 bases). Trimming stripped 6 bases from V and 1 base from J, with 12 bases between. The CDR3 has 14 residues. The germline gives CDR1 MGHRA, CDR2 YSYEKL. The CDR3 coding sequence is TGCGCCAGCAGACTACCCGGACAGAACACTGAAGCTTTCTTT. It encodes CASRLPGQNTEAFF.

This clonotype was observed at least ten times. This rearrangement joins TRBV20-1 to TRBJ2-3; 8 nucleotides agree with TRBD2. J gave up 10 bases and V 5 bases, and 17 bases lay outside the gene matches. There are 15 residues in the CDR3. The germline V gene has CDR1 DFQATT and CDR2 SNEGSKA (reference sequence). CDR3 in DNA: TGCAGTGCTGACGCCGCTGCGGGGGGAATAGGCCCGCAGTATTTT. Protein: CSADAAAGGIGPQYF.

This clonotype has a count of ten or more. CDR3 amino acids: CASSRPPGTGVYNEQFF. The CDR3 bases are TGCGCCAGCAGCCGCCCCCCCGGGACAGGGGTCTACAATGAGCAGTTCTTC. The chain has TRBV4-1 and TRBJ2-1; 10 positions match TRBD1. The germline V gene has CDR1 MGHRA and CDR2 YSYEKL. The CDR3 runs 17 residues. V shed 4 bases, J shed 3 bases, and the junction held 9 bases outside the gene matches.

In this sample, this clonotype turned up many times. In nucleotides, the CDR3 is TGTGCCAGCAGTTTTCTCTCCGGGACGCAACCGAATGAAGCTTTCTTT. Its protein is CASSFLSGTQPNEAFF. V is TRBV28 and J is TRBJ1-1; D is perhaps TRBD1 (5 bases). The V end lost 3 bases, the J end lost 7 bases, and 21 bases lay between the germline ends. Per germline, CDR1 MDHEN and CDR2 SYDVKM. This CDR3 has 16 residues.

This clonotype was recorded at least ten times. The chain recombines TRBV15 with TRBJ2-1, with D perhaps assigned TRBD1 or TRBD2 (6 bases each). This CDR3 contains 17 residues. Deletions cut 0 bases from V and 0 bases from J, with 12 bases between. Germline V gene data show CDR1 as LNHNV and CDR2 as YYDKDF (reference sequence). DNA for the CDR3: TGTGCCACCAGCAGAGAGAGGGGGGCCCACTCCTACAATGAGCAGTTCTTC. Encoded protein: CATSRERGAHSYNEQFF.

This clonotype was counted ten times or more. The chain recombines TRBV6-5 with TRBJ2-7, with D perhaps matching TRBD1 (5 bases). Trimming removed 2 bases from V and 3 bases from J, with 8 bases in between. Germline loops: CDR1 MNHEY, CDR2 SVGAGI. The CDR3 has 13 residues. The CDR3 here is CASSYGANYEQYF. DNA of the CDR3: TGTGCCAGCAGTTACGGGGCAAACTACGAGCAGTACTTC.

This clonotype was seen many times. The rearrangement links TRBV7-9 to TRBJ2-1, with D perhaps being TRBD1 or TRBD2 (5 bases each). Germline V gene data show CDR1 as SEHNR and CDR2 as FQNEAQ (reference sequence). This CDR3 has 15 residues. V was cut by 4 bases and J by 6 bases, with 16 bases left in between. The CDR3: CASSSVEGQFNEQFF. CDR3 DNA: TGTGCCAGCAGCTCGGTCGAGGGGCAATTCAATGAGCAGTTCTTC.

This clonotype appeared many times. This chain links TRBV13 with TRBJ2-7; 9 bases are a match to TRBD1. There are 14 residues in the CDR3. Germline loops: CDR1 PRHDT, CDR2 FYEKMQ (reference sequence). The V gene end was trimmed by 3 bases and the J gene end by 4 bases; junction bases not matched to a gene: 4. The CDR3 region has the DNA TGTGCCAGCAGCTTTGGGACAGGGAATTACGAGCAGTACGTC. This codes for CASSFGTGNYEQYV.

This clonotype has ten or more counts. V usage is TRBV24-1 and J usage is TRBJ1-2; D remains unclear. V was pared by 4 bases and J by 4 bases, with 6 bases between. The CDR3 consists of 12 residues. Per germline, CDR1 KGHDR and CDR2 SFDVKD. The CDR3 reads CATSDPGYGYTF. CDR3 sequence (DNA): TGTGCCACCAGTGACCCGGGCTATGGCTACACCTTC.

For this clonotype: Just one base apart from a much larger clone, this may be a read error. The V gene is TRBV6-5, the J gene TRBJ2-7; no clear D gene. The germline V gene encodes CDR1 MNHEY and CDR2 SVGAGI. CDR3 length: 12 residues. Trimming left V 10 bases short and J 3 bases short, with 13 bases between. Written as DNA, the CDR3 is TGTGCCACTTCTGTGGAGATCTACGAGCAGTACTTC. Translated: CATSVEIYEQYF.